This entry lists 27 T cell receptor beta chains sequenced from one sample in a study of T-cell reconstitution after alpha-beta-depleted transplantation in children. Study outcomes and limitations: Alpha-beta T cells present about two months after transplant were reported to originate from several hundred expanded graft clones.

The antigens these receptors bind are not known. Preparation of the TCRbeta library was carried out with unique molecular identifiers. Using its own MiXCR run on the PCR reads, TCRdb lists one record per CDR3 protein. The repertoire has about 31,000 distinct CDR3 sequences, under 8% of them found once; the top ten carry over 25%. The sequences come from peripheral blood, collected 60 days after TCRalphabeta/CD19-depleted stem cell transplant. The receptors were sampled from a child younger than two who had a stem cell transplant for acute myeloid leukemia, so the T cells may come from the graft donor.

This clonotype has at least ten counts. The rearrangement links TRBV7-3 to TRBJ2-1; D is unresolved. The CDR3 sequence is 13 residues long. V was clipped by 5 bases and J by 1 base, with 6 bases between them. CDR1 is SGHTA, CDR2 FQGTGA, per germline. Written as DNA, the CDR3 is TGTGCCAGCAGCCGAAGATCCTACAATGAGCAGTTCTTC. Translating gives CASSRRSYNEQFF.

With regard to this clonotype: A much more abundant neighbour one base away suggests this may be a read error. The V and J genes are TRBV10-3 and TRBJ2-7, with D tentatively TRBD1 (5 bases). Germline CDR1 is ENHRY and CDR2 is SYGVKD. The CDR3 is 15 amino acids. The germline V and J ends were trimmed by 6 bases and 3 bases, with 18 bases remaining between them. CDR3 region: CAIRTAVGRYYEQYF. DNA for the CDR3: TGTGCCATCAGGACAGCAGTCGGAAGGTACTACGAGCAGTACTTC.

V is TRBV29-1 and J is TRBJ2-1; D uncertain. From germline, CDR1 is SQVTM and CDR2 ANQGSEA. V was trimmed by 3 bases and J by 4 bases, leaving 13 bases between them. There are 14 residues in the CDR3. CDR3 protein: CSVELAALYNEQFF. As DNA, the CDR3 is TGCAGCGTTGAGCTCGCGGCGCTTTACAATGAGCAGTTCTTC.

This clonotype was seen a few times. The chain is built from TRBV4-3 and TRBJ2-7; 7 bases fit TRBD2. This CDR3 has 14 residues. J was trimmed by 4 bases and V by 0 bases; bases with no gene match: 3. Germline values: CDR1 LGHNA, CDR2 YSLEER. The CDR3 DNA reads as TGCGCCAGCAGCCAAGATCGGGGAGGGTACGAGCAGTACTTC. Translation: CASSQDRGGYEQYF.

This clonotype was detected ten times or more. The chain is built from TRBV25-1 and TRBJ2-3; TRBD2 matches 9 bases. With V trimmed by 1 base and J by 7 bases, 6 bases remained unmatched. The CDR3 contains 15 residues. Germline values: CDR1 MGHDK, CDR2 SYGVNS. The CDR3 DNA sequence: TGTGCCAGCAGTGAATCGGCGGGGGGGCCTTATACGCAGTATTTT. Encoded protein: CASSESAGGPYTQYF.

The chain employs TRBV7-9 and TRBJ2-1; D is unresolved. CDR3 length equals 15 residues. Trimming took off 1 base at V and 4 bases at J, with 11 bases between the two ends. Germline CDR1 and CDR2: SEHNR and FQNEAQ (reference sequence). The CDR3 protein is CASSLGQVTYNEQFF. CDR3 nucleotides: TGTGCCAGCAGCTTAGGGCAGGTGACATACAATGAGCAGTTCTTC.

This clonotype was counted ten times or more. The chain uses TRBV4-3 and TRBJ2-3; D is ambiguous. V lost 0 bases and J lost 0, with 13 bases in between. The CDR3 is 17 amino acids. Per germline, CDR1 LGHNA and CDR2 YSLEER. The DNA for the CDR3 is TGCGCCAGCAGCCAAGATCGCCAGACCCTTAGCACAGATACGCAGTATTTT. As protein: CASSQDRQTLSTDTQYF.

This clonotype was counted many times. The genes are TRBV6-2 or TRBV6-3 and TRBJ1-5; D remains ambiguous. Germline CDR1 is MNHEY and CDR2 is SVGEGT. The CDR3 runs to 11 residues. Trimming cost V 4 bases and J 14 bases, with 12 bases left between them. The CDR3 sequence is CASSSGILEHF. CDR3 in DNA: TGTGCCAGCAGTTCGGGCATCCTCGAGCATTTT.

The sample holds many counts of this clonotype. CDR3 DNA sequence: TGTGCCAGCAGCTTTGACAGGGGGGACTACGAGCAGTACTTC. The encoded protein is CASSFDRGDYEQYF. This chain connects TRBV13 to TRBJ2-7; 9 bases match TRBD1. With V trimmed by 3 bases and J by 3 bases, 3 bases remained unmatched. Looked up from germline, CDR1 is PRHDT and CDR2 is FYEKMQ (reference sequence). The CDR3 contains 14 residues.

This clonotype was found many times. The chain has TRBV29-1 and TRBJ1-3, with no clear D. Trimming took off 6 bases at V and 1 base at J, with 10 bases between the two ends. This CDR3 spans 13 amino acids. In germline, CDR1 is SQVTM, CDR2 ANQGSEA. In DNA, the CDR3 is TGCAGCGTCCAACGGGATTCTGGAAACACCATATATTTT. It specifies CSVQRDSGNTIYF. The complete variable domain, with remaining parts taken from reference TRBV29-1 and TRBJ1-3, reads SAVISQKPSRDICQRGTSLTIQCQVDSQVTMMFWYRQQPGQSLTLIATANQGSEATYESGFVIDKFPISRPNLTFSTLTVSNMSPEDSSIYLCSVQRDSGNTIYFGEGSWLTVV.

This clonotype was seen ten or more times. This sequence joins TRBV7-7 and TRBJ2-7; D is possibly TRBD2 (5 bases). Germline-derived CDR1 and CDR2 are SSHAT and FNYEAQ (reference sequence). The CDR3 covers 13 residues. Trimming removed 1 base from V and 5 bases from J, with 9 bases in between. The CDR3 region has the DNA TGTGCCAGCAGCTTAGATCTGGGAGACGAGCAGTACTTC. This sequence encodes CASSLDLGDEQYF.

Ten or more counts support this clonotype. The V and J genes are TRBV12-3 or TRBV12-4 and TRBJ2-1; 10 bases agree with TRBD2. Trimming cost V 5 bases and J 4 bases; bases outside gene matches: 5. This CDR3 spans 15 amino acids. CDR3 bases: TGTGCCAGCAGTCCCGGACTAGCGGCTTACAATGAGCAGTTCTTC. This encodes CASSPGLAAYNEQFF.

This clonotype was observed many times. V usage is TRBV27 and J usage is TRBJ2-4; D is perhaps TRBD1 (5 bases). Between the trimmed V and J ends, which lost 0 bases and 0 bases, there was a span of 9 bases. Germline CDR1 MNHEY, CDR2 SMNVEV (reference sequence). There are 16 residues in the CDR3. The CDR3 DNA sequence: TGTGCCAGCAGTTTATCGGCAGGGCGAGCCAAAAACATTCAGTACTTC. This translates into CASSLSAGRAKNIQYF.

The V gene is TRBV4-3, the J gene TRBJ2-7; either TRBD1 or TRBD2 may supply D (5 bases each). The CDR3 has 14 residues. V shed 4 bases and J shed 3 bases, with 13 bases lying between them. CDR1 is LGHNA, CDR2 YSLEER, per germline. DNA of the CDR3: TGCGCCAGCAGCCTTACAGGCGACTACTACGAGCAGTACTTC. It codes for CASSLTGDYYEQYF.

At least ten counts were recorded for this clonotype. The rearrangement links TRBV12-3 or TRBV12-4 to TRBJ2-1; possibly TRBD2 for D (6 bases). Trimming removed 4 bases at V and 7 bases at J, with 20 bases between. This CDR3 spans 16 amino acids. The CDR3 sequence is CASSSEGGGPENEQFF. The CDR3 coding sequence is TGTGCCAGCAGTTCCGAGGGAGGAGGGCCCGAGAATGAGCAGTTCTTC.

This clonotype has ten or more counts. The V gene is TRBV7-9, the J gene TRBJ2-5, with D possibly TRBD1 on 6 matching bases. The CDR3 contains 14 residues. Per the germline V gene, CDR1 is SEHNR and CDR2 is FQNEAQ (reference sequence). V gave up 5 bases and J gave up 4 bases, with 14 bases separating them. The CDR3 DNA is TGTGCCAGCAGCCCCCGACAGGCTCGAGAGACCCAGTACTTC. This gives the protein CASSPRQARETQYF.

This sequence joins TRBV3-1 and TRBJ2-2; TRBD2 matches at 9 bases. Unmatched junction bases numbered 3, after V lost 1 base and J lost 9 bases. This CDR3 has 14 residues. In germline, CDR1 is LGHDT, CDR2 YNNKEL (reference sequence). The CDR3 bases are TGTGCCAGCAGCCAAGGGCGGGAGGGCCGGGAGCTGTTTTTT. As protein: CASSQGREGRELFF.

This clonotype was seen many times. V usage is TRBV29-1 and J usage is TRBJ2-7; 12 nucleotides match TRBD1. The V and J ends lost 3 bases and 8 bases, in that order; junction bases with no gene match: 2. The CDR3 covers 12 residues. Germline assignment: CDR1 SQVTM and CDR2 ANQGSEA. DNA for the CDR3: TGCAGCGTTGATGGGACAGGGGGCCAGCAGTACTTC. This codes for CSVDGTGGQQYF.

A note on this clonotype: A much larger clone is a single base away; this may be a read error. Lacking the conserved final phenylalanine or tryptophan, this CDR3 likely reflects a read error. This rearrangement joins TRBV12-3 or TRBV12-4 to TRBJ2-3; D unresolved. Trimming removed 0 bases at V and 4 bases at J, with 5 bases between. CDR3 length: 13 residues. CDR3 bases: TGTGCCAGCAGTTTAGCAGGGCCAGATACGCAGTATTAT. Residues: CASSLAGPDTQYY.

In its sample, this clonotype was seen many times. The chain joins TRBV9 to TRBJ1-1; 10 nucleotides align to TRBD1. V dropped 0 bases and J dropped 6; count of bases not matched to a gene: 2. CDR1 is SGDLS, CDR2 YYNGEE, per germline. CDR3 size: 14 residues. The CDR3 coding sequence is TGTGCCAGCAGCGTAGGACAGGGGGCTGCTGAAGCTTTCTTT. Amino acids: CASSVGQGAAEAFF.

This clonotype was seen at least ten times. CDR3 DNA: TGTGCCAGCAGTTTATCCAGGGGAGGAGGCACAGATACGCAGTATTTT. This gives the protein CASSLSRGGGTDTQYF. The chain couples TRBV27 to TRBJ2-3; D may match TRBD1 or TRBD2 (6 bases each). CDR1 and CDR2 (germline): MNHEY, SMNVEV (reference sequence). This CDR3 has 16 residues. Trimming removed 0 bases at V and 1 base at J, with 11 bases between.

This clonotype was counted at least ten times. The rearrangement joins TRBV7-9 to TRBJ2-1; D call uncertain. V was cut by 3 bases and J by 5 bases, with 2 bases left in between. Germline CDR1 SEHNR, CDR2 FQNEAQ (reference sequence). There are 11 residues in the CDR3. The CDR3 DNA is TGTGCCAGCAGCTTTAACAATGAGCAGTTCTTC. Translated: CASSFNNEQFF.

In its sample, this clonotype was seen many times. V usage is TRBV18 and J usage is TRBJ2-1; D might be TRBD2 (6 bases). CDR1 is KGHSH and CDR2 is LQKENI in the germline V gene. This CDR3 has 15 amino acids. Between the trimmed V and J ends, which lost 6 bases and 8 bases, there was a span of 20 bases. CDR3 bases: TGTGCCAGCTCGCCCCCGAGCGGGCGAGGGGATGAGCAGTTCTTC. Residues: CASSPPSGRGDEQFF.

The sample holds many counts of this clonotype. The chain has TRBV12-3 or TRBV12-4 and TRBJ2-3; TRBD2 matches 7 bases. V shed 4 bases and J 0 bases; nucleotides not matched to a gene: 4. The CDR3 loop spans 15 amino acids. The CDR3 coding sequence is TGTGCCAGCAGTTACAAGCGGGGTAGCACAGATACGCAGTATTTT. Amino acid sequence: CASSYKRGSTDTQYF.

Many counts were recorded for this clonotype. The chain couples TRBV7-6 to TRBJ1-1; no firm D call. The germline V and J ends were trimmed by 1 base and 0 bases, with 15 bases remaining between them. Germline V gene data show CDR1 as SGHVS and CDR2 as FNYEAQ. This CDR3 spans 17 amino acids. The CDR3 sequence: CASSLDSALTMNTEAFF. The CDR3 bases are TGTGCCAGCAGCTTAGATTCGGCACTTACTATGAACACTGAAGCTTTCTTT. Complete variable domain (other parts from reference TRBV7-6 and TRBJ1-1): GAGVSQSPRYKVTKRGQDVALRCDPISGHVSLYWYRQALGQGPEFLTYFNYEAQQDKSGLPNDRFSAERPEGSISTLTIQRTEQRDSAMYRCASSLDSALTMNTEAFFGQGTRLTVV.

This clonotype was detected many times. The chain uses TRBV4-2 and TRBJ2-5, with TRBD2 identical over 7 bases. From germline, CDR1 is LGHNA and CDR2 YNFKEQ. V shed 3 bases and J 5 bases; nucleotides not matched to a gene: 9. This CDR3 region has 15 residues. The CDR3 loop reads CASSHQGRAGETQYF. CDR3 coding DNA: TGTGCCAGCAGCCACCAGGGCCGAGCGGGGGAGACCCAGTACTTC.

CDR3 sequence reads: CASSLTSGRPPETQYF. The CDR3 DNA reads TGTGCCAGCAGCTTGACTAGCGGGAGGCCCCCAGAGACCCAGTACTTC. The chain is built from TRBV7-9 and TRBJ2-5; 13 positions match TRBD2. CDR3 length: 16 residues. Germline assignment: CDR1 SEHNR and CDR2 FQNEAQ (reference sequence). V lost 3 bases and J lost 4; bases outside the gene matches: 5.